This T cell receptor beta chain emerged from a study of spatial heterogeneity in lung cancer. In its sample, this clonotype ranks as medium-sized (0.01 to 0.1%). Its antigen is unknown. The study, taken as a whole, reports: Tumoral mutation counts were tracked by counts of expanded intratumoral alpha and beta TCRs.

CDR3 length: 15 amino acids. Trimming pared 3 bases from V and 6 bases from J, leaving 18 bases between. The germline V gene has CDR1 ENHRY and CDR2 SYGVKD. TCRdb reanalysed the 5' RACE reads using MiXCR and keeps one entry per CDR3 protein. The sample yields some 5,900 distinct CDR3 sequences, around 7.3% seen once. Time point indicated: sample taken at primary tumor resection. The receptor was derived from a female donor with early-stage non-small cell lung cancer. This rearrangement joins TRBV10-3 to TRBJ2-7, with TRBD2 as a possible D gene (6 bases). This sample comprised lung tumor tissue, obtained at surgery. CDR3 loop: CAISEGTGERGEQYF. The CDR3 DNA reads as TGTGCCATCAGTGAAGGGACGGGAGAAAGGGGCGAGCAGTACTTC.